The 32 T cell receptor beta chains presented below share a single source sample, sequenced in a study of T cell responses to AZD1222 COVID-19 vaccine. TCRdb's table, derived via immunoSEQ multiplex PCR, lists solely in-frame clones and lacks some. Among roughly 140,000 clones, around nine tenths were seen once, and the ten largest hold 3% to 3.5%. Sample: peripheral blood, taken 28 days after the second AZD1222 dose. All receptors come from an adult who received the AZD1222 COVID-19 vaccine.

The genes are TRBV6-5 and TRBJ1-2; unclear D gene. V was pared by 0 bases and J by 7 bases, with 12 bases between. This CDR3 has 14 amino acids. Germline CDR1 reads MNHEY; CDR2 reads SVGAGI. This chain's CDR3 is CASSYSGSRGGYTF. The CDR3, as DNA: TGTGCCAGCAGTTACTCAGGTTCTCGTGGTGGCTACACCTTC.

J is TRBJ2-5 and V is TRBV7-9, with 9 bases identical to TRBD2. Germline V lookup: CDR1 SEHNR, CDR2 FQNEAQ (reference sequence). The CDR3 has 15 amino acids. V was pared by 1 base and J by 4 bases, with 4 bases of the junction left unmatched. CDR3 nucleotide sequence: TGTGCCAGCAGCTTAGGGACTAGCGACCGAGAGACCCAGTACTTC. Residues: CASSLGTSDRETQYF.

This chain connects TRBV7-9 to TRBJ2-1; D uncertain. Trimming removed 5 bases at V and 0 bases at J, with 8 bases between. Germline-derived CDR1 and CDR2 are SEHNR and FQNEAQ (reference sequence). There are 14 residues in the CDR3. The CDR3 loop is CASSGKGSYNEQFF. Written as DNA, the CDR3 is TGTGCCAGCAGCGGAAAGGGCTCCTACAATGAGCAGTTCTTC.

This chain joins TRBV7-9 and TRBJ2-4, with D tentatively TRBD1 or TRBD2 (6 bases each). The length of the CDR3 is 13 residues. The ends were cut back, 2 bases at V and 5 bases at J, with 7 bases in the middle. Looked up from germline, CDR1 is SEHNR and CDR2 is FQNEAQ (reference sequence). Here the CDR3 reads CASSLRGENIQYF. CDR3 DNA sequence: TGTGCCAGCAGCTTAAGGGGGGAAAACATTCAGTACTTC.

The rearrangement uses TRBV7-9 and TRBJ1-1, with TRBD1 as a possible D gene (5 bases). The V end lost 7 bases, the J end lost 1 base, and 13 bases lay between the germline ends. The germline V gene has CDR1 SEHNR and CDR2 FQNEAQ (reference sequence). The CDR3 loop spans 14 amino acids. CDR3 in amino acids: CASTRDGSNTEAFF. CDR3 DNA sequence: TGTGCCAGCACCCGGGACGGCTCGAACACTGAAGCTTTCTTT.

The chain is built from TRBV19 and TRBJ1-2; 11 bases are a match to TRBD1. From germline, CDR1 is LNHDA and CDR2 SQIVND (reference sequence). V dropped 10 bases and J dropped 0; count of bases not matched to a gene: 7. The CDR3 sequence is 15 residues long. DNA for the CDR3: TGTGCCACCGGACAGGGGGCTCAAGCTAACTATGGCTACACCTTC. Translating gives CATGQGAQANYGYTF.

This CDR3 reads CASSYSGQGFEQFF. The CDR3, as DNA: TGTGCCAGCAGCTATTCAGGGCAGGGCTTTGAGCAGTTCTTC. The rearrangement uses TRBV11-2 and TRBJ2-1; the D gene is possibly TRBD1 (5 bases). Per the germline V gene, CDR1 is SGHAT and CDR2 is FQNNGV. Trimming took 4 bases from V and 9 from J, leaving 16 bases between them. The CDR3 covers 14 residues.

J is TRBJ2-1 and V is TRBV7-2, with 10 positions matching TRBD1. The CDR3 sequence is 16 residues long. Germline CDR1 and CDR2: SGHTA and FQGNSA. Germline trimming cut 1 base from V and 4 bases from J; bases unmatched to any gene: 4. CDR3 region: CASSLGGQGLYNEQFF. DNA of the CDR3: TGTGCCAGCAGCTTAGGGGGACAGGGGCTATACAATGAGCAGTTCTTC.

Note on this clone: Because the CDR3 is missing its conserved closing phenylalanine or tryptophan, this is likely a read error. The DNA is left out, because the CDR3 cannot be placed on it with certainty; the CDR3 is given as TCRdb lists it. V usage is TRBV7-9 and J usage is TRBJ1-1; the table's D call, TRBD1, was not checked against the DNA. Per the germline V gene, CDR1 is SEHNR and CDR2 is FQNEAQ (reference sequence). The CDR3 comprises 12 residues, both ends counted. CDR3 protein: CASSLAGTDRDI.

This CDR3 reads CASSFLPNLAGGMNNEQFF. The DNA for the CDR3 is TGTGCCAGCAGTTTTCTCCCCAATTTAGCGGGAGGTATGAACAATGAGCAGTTCTTC. The rearrangement joins TRBV27 to TRBJ2-1; 10 nucleotides match TRBD2. V lost 3 bases and J lost 5; bases outside the gene matches: 16. CDR3 length equals 19 residues. Germline CDR1 and CDR2: MNHEY and SMNVEV (reference sequence).

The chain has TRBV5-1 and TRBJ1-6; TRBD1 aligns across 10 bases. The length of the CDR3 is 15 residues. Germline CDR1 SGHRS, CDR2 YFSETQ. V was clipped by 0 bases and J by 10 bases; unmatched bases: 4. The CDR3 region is CASSLAGTGVSPLHF. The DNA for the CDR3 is TGCGCCAGCAGCTTGGCGGGGACAGGGGTATCACCCCTCCACTTT.

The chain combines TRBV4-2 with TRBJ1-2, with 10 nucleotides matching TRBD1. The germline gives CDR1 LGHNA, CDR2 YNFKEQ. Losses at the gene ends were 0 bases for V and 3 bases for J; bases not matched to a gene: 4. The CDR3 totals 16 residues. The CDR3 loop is CASSQETGGIDYGYTF. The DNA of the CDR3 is TGTGCCAGCAGCCAAGAGACAGGGGGCATCGACTATGGCTACACCTTC.

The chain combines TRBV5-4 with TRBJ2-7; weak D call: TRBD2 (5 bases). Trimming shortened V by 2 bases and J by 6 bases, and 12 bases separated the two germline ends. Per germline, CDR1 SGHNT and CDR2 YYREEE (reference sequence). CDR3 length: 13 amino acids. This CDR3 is CASSFVVGGEQYF. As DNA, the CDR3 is TGTGCCAGCAGCTTTGTTGTCGGAGGCGAGCAGTACTTC.

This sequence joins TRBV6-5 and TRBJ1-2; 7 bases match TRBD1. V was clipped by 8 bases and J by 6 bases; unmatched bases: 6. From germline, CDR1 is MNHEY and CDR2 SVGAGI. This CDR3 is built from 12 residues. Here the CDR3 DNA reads TGTGCCAGCTCAGGGACAGCAGATGGCTACACCTTC. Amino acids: CASSGTADGYTF.

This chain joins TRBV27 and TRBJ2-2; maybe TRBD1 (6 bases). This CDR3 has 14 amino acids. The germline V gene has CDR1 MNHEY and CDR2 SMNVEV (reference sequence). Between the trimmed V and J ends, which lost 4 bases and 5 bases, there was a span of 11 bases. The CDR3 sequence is CASSYRERTGELFF. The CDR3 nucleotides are TGTGCCAGCAGTTACAGGGAGAGGACCGGGGAGCTGTTTTTT.

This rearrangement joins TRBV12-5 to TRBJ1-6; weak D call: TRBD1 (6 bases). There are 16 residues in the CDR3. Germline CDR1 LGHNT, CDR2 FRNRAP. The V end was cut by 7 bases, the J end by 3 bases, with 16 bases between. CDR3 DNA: TGTGCTAGTGCCCTGGACAGACCAGACTATAATTCACCCCTCCACTTT. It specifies CASALDRPDYNSPLHF.

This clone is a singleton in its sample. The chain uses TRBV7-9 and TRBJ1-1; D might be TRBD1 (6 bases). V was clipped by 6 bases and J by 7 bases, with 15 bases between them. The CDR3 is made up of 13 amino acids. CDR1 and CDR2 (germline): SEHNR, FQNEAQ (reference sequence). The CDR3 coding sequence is TGTGCCAGCAGAGACAGACAGGCCTTTGAAGCTTTCTTT. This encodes CASRDRQAFEAFF. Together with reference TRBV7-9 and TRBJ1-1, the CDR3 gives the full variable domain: DTGVSQNPRHKITKRGQNVTFRCDPISEHNRLYWYRQTLGQGPEFLTYFQNEAQLEKSRLLSDRFSAERPKGSFSTLEIQRTEQGDSAMYLCASRDRQAFEAFFGQGTRLTVV.

In DNA form, the CDR3 reads TGTGCCAGCTCACCAGTGACTAGCTCGAACACCGGGGAGCTGTTTTTT. It specifies CASSPVTSSNTGELFF. The chain carries TRBV18 and TRBJ2-2; 7 bases map to TRBD2. Germline-derived CDR1 and CDR2 are KGHSH and LQKENI. This CDR3 has 16 amino acids. J lost 0 bases, V lost 2 bases, and 3 bases had no gene match.

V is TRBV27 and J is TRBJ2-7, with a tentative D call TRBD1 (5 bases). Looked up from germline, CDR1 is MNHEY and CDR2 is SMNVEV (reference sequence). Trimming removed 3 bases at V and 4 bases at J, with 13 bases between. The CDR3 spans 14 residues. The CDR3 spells CASSFEAGRYEQYF. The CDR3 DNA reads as TGTGCCAGCAGTTTTGAGGCAGGGCGGTACGAGCAGTACTTC.

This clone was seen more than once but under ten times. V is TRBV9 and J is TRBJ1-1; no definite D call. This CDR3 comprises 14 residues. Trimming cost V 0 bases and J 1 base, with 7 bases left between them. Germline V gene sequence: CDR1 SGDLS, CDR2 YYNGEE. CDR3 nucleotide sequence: TGTGCCAGCAGCGTAGATTTTAGGAACACTGAAGCTTTCTTT. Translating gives CASSVDFRNTEAFF.

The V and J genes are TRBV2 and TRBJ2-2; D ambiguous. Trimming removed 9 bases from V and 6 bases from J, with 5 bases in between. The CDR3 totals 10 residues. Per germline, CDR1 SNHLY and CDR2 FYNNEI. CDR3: CASYAGELFF. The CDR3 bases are TGTGCCAGTTATGCCGGGGAGCTGTTTTTT.

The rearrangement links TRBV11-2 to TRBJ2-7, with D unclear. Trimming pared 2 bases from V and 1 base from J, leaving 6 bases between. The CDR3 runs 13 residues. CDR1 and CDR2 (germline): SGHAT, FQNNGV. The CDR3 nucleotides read TGTGCCAGCAGCTTATGGGATTCCTACGAGCAGTACTTC. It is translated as CASSLWDSYEQYF.

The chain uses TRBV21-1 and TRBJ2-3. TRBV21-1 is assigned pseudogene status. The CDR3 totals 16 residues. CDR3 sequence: CASSKALRDSTDTQYF. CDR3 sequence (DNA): TGTGCCAGCAGCAAAGCGCTCAGGGACAGCACAGATACGCAGTATTTT.

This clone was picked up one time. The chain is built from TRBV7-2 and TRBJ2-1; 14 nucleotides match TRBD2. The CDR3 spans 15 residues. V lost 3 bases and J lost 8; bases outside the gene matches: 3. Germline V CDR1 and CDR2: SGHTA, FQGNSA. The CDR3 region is CASSFGLAGGDEQFF. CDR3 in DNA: TGTGCCAGCAGCTTCGGACTAGCGGGAGGCGATGAGCAGTTCTTC. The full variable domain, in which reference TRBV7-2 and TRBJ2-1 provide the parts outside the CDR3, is GAGVSQSPSNKVTEKGKDVELRCDPISGHTALYWYRQSLGQGLEFLIYFQGNSAPDKSGLPSDRFSAERTGGSVSTLTIQRTQQEDSAVYLCASSFGLAGGDEQFFGPGTRLTVL.

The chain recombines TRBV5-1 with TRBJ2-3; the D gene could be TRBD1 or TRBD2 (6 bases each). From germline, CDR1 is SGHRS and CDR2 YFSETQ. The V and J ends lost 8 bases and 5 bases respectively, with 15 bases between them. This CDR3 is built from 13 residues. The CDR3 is CASLGGREDTQYF. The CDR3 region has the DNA TGCGCCAGTTTAGGGGGGCGAGAAGATACGCAGTATTTT.

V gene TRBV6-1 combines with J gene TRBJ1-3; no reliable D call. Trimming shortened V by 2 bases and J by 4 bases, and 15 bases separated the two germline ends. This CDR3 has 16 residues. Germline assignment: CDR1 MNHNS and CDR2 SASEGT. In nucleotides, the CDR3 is TGTGCCAGCAGTGAACGAGGAGTCACGGGGGGAAACACCATATATTTT. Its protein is CASSERGVTGGNTIYF.

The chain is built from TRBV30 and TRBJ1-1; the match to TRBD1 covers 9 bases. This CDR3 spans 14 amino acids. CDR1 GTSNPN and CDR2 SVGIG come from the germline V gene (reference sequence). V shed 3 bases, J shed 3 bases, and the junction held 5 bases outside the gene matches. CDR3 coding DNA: TGTGCCTGGAGGGGACAGGGTGGGTACACTGAAGCTTTCTTT. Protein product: CAWRGQGGYTEAFF.

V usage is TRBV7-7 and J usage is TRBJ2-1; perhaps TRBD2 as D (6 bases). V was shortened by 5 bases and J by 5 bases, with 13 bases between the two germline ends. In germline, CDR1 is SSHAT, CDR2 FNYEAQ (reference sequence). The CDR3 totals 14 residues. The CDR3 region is CASSLGGIHNEQFF. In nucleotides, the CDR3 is TGTGCCAGCAGCCTCGGGGGTATTCACAATGAGCAGTTCTTC. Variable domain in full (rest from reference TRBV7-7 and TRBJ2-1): GAGVSQSPRYKVTKRGQDVTLRCDPISSHATLYWYQQALGQGPEFLTYFNYEAQPDKSGLPSDRFSAERPEGSISTLTIQRTEQRDSAMYRCASSLGGIHNEQFFGPGTRLTVL.

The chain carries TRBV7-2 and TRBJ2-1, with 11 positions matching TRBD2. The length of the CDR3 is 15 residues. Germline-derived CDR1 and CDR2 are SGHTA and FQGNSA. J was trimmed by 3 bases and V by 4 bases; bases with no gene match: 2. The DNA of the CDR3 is TGTGCCAGCAGCTCCGGGACTAGCGGCTACAATGAGCAGTTCTTC. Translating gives CASSSGTSGYNEQFF.

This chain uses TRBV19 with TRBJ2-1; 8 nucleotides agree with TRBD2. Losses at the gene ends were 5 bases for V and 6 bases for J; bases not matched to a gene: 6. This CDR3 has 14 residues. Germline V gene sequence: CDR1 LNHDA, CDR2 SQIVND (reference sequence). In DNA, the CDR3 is TGTGCCAGTAGTCTCCTACTAGCGGCCAATGAGCAGTTCTTC. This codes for CASSLLLAANEQFF.

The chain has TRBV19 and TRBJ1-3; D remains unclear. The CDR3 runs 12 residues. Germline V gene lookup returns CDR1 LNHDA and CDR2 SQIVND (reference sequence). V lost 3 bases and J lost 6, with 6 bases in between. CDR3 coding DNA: TGTGCCAGTAGTATGCGGGAAAACACCATATATTTT. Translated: CASSMRENTIYF.

The CDR3, as DNA: TGTGCCAGCAGTTACACAACAGCCACAGATACGCAGTATTTT. Translating it yields CASSYTTATDTQYF. This rearrangement joins TRBV6-5 to TRBJ2-3; no clear D gene. The CDR3 extends over 14 amino acids. The germline V and J ends were trimmed by 2 bases and 2 bases, with 8 bases remaining between them. CDR1 and CDR2 from the germline V gene are MNHEY and SVGAGI.